The source of this T cell receptor beta chain is a study of blood T cell repertoires in COVID-19. Here immunoSEQ multiplex PCR was the method, and the copy in TCRdb shows in-frame clones only, minus some. The repertoire consists of 250,000 to 300,000 clones, with around 81% occurring once and the leading ten covering around 2.9%. V shed 2 bases and J 6 bases; nucleotides not matched to a gene: 7. The length of the CDR3 is 14 residues. CDR1 and CDR2 from the germline V gene are LGHDT and YNNKEL (reference sequence). Material: peripheral blood. This receptor was taken from a woman aged 55-69 years with active or convalescent COVID-19. The gene calls are TRBV3-1 (or the pseudogene TRBV3-2) and TRBJ2-7; TRBD2 aligns across 7 bases. CDR3 region: CASSQQPGRGEQYF. The CDR3 DNA follows: TGTGCCAGCAGCCAACAACCGGGGAGGGGCGAGCAGTACTTC.